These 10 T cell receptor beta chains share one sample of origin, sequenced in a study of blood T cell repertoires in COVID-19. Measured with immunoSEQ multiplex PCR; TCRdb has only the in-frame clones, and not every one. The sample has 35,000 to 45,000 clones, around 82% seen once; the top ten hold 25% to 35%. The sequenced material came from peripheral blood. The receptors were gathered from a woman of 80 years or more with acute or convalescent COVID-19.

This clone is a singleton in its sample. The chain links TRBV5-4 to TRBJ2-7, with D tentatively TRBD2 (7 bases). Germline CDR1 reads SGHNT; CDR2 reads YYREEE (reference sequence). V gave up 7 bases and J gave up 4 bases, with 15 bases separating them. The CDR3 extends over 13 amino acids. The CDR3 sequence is CASGRGAEYEQYF. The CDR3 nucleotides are TGTGCCAGCGGGAGGGGGGCGGAGTACGAGCAGTACTTC.

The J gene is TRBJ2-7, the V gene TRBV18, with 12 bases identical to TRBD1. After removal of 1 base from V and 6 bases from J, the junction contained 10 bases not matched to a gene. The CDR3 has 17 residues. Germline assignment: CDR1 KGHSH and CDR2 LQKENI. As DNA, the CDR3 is TGTGCCAGCTCACCACTGAGTTTTGGGACAGGGGGCGTCGAGCAGTACTTC. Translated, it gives CASSPLSFGTGGVEQYF.

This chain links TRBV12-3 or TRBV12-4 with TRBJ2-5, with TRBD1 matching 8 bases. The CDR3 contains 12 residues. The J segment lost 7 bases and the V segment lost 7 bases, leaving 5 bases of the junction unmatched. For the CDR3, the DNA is TGTGCCAGCACCCCAGGGGGCTGGACCCAGTACTTC. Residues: CASTPGGWTQYF.

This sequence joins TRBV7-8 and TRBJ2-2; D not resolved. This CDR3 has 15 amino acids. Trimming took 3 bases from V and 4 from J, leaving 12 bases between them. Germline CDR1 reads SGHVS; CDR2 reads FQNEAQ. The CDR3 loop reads CASSLGLPGTGELFF. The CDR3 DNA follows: TGTGCCAGCAGCTTGGGCCTACCAGGCACCGGGGAGCTGTTTTTT.

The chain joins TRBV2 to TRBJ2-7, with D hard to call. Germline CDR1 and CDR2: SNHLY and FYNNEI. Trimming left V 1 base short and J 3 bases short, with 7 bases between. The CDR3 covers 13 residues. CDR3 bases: TGTGCCAGCAGTGAAGATATCTACTACGAGCAGTACTTC. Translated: CASSEDIYYEQYF.

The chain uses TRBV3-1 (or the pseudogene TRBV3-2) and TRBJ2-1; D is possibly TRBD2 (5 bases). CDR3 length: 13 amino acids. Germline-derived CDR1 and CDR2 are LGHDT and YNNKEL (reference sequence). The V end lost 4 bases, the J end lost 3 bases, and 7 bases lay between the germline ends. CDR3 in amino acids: CASSPRDYNEQFF. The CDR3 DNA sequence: TGTGCCAGCAGCCCCCGGGACTACAATGAGCAGTTCTTC.

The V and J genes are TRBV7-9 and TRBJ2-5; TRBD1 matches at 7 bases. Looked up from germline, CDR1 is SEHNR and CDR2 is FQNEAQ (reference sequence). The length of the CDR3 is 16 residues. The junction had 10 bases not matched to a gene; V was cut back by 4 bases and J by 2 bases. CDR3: CASSSTTGMGQETQYF. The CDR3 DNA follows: TGTGCCAGCAGCTCAACGACAGGGATGGGACAAGAGACCCAGTACTTC.

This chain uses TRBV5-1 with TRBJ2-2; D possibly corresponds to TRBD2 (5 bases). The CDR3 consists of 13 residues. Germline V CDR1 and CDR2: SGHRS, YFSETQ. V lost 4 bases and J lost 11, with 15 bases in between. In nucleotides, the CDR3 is TGCGCCAGCAGCCTGGAAGCGGCTCGAGAGCTGTTTTTT. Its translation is CASSLEAARELFF.

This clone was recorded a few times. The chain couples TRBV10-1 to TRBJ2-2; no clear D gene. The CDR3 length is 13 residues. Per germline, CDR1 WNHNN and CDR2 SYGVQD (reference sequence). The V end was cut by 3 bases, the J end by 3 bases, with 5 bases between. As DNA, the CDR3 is TGCGCCAGCAGTGAATCCTACACCGGGGAGCTGTTTTTT. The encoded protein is CASSESYTGELFF.

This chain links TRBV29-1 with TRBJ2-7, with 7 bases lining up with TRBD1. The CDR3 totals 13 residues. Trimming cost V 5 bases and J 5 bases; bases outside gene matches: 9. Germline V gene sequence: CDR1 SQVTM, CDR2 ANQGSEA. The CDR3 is CSVSTGTRNEQYF. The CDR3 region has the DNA TGCAGCGTTTCGACAGGGACCCGGAACGAGCAGTACTTC.